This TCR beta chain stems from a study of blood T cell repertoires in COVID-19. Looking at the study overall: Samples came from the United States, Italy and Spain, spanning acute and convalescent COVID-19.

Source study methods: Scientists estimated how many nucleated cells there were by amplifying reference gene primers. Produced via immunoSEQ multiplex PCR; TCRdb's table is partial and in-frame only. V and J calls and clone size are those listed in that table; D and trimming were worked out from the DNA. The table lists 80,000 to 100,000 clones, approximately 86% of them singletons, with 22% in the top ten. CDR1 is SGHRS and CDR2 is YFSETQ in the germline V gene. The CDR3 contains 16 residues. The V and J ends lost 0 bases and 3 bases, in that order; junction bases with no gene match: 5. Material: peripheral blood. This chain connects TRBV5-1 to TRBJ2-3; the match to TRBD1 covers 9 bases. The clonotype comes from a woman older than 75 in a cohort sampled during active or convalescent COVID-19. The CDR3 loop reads CASSLGGQGNTDTQYF. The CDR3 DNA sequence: TGCGCCAGCAGCTTGGGGGGACAGGGTAATACAGATACGCAGTATTTT.